The 20 T cell receptor beta chains in this list originate from one sample, sequenced in a study of shared clonotypes between healthy human individuals. Data came from immunoSEQ multiplex PCR; TCRdb stores just in-frame clones and leaves some out. The repertoire holds approximately 840,000 clones, with around 96% as singletons. CD8 cells regarded as naive lacked CD45RO, were positively chosen for CCR7, and omitted terminally differentiated effector memory CD45RA+ cells. The sample comprised naive CD8+ T cells sorted from blood. The receptors shown here come from a man aged 30-40 years in good health.

For this clone: This same CDR3 is encoded by further DNA sequences in the sample. The V and J genes are TRBV7-9 and TRBJ2-1, with unresolved D. Germline CDR1 reads SEHNR; CDR2 reads FQNEAQ (reference sequence). V gave up 3 bases and J gave up 0 bases, with 6 bases separating them. The CDR3 consists of 14 residues. The CDR3 spells CASSFESSYNEQFF. In DNA, the CDR3 is TGTGCCAGCAGCTTCGAAAGCTCCTACAATGAGCAGTTCTTC. The complete variable domain, with remaining parts taken from reference TRBV7-9 and TRBJ2-1, reads DTGVSQNPRHKITKRGQNVTFRCDPISEHNRLYWYRQTLGQGPEFLTYFQNEAQLEKSRLLSDRFSAERPKGSFSTLEIQRTEQGDSAMYLCASSFESSYNEQFFGPGTRLTVL.

The chain recombines TRBV27 with TRBJ2-3; no clear D. Germline CDR1 is MNHEY and CDR2 is SMNVEV (reference sequence). V lost 5 bases and J lost 5, with 11 bases in between. CDR3 length: 13 amino acids. The CDR3 region is CASSLSHEDTQYF. In DNA, the CDR3 is TGTGCCAGCAGTCTAAGTCATGAAGATACGCAGTATTTT.

V usage is TRBV29-1 and J usage is TRBJ2-1; 10 bases match TRBD1. The CDR3 consists of 18 residues. V dropped 4 bases and J dropped 2; count of bases not matched to a gene: 14. Germline V CDR1 and CDR2: SQVTM, ANQGSEA. The CDR3 DNA sequence: TGCAGCGTTGTAGGCATTAGGGGACAGGGGTTAGCCTACAATGAGCAGTTCTTC. It encodes CSVVGIRGQGLAYNEQFF.

The J gene is TRBJ2-7, the V gene TRBV27, with D perhaps matching TRBD1 (6 bases). The V gene lost 8 bases and the J gene lost 3 bases, with 11 bases spanning the gap. CDR3 length: 12 residues. The germline V gene has CDR1 MNHEY and CDR2 SMNVEV (reference sequence). The CDR3 is CASAPRGYEQYF. For the CDR3, the DNA is TGTGCCAGCGCCCCCAGGGGCTACGAGCAGTACTTC.

The chain combines TRBV11-2 with TRBJ2-7; no firm D call. CDR1 SGHAT and CDR2 FQNNGV come from the germline V gene. V was shortened by 5 bases and J by 1 base, with 12 bases between the two germline ends. The CDR3 is made up of 14 amino acids. The CDR3 region is CASSTPHMSYEQYF. DNA of the CDR3: TGTGCCAGCAGCACCCCCCACATGTCCTACGAGCAGTACTTC. The whole variable domain, filled in from reference TRBV11-2 and TRBJ2-7, reads EAGVAQSPRYKIIEKRQSVAFWCNPISGHATLYWYQQILGQGPKLLIQFQNNGVVDDSQLPKDRFSAERLKGVDSTLKIQPAKLEDSAVYLCASSTPHMSYEQYFGPGTRLTVT.

The chain has TRBV7-3 and TRBJ1-1, with a possible D match to TRBD1 (6 bases). Germline assignment: CDR1 SGHTA and CDR2 FQGTGA. V was clipped by 0 bases and J by 2 bases, with 10 bases between them. The CDR3 extends over 15 amino acids. DNA of the CDR3: TGTGCCAGCAGCTTAACTCGGGGACAAAACACTGAAGCTTTCTTT. Translating gives CASSLTRGQNTEAFF.

This chain uses TRBV11-2 with TRBJ2-7, with D possibly TRBD1 on 8 matching bases. The germline gives CDR1 SGHAT, CDR2 FQNNGV. The V gene lost 5 bases and the J gene lost 3 bases, with 17 bases spanning the gap. CDR3 length equals 15 residues. CDR3 amino acids: CASSINRGTNYEQYF. DNA for the CDR3: TGTGCCAGCAGCATAAACAGGGGGACTAACTACGAGCAGTACTTC.

The chain uses TRBV19 and TRBJ2-2; D might be TRBD1 (6 bases). The CDR3 totals 15 residues. Germline V gene lookup returns CDR1 LNHDA and CDR2 SQIVND (reference sequence). V was cut by 6 bases and J by 1 base, with 12 bases left in between. This chain's CDR3 is CASRRPDRNTGELFF. DNA for the CDR3: TGTGCCAGTAGGAGACCGGACAGGAACACCGGGGAGCTGTTTTTT.

The chain uses TRBV27 and TRBJ2-1; D uncertain. This CDR3 has 12 residues. V shed 10 bases and J shed 7 bases, with 14 bases lying between them. Germline CDR1 MNHEY, CDR2 SMNVEV (reference sequence). The CDR3 spells CATKFGVNEQFF. CDR3 in DNA: TGTGCCACCAAGTTTGGGGTGAATGAGCAGTTCTTC.

J is TRBJ2-5 and V is TRBV13, with D tentatively TRBD1 or TRBD2 (5 bases each). This CDR3 is 16 amino acids long. V was cut by 4 bases and J by 4 bases, with 19 bases left in between. CDR1 is PRHDT and CDR2 is FYEKMQ in the germline V gene (reference sequence). The CDR3 loop reads CASSSRSGTPGETQYF. For the CDR3, the DNA is TGTGCCAGCAGCTCTAGGTCCGGGACCCCCGGAGAGACCCAGTACTTC.

V is TRBV11-2 and J is TRBJ2-7; D is uncertain. Germline lookup yields CDR1 SGHAT and CDR2 FQNNGV. This CDR3 is built from 15 residues. Trimming took 5 bases from V and 3 from J, leaving 17 bases between them. CDR3: CASSPDGHPDYEQYF. Written as DNA, the CDR3 is TGTGCCAGCAGCCCCGACGGCCACCCAGACTACGAGCAGTACTTC. The full variable domain, in which reference TRBV11-2 and TRBJ2-7 provide the parts outside the CDR3, is EAGVAQSPRYKIIEKRQSVAFWCNPISGHATLYWYQQILGQGPKLLIQFQNNGVVDDSQLPKDRFSAERLKGVDSTLKIQPAKLEDSAVYLCASSPDGHPDYEQYFGPGTRLTVT.

The chain has TRBV5-4 and TRBJ1-5; D gene ambiguous. The germline V gene has CDR1 SGHNT and CDR2 YYREEE (reference sequence). The CDR3 loop spans 14 amino acids. With 0 bases removed from V and 7 bases from J, the gap between germline ends came to 11 bases. The CDR3 spells CASSLAGFTQPQHF. The DNA of the CDR3 is TGTGCCAGCAGCTTGGCGGGGTTTACCCAGCCCCAGCATTTT.

The chain has TRBV10-3 and TRBJ2-7, with TRBD1 matching over 8 bases. Per the germline V gene, CDR1 is ENHRY and CDR2 is SYGVKD. After removal of 10 bases from V and 2 bases from J, the junction contained 13 bases not matched to a gene. This CDR3 is built from 15 residues. The CDR3 is CATHTPRQGTYEQYF. In DNA form, the CDR3 reads TGTGCCACCCACACCCCAAGACAGGGGACCTACGAGCAGTACTTC.

About this clone itself: Additional DNA sequences in this sample encode the identical CDR3. The chain couples TRBV11-2 to TRBJ2-3, with no clear D. The germline V gene encodes CDR1 SGHAT and CDR2 FQNNGV. The CDR3 spans 12 residues. V gave up 4 bases and J gave up 2 bases, with 4 bases separating them. The CDR3 nucleotides read TGTGCCAGCAGCTCGAACACAGATACGCAGTATTTT. Its translation is CASSSNTDTQYF.

This clone appeared a single time. J is TRBJ1-1 and V is TRBV7-2; D unclear. The CDR3 totals 14 residues. CDR1 and CDR2 (germline): SGHTA, FQGNSA. Trimming shortened V by 2 bases and J by 1 base, and 8 bases separated the two germline ends. CDR3 DNA: TGTGCCAGCAGCTTACCGGGATCGAACACTGAAGCTTTCTTT. Its protein product is CASSLPGSNTEAFF.

The rearrangement links TRBV2 to TRBJ2-7, with 10 nucleotides matching TRBD1. CDR3 length equals 15 residues. V lost 3 bases, J lost 7 bases, and 9 bases stayed unmatched. CDR1 is SNHLY and CDR2 is FYNNEI in the germline V gene. CDR3 DNA: TGTGCCAGCAGTGACCAACCGACAGGGGGCGGAGAGCAGTACTTC. Encoded protein: CASSDQPTGGGEQYF.

J is TRBJ2-1 and V is TRBV28, with D unresolved. CDR1 is MDHEN, CDR2 SYDVKM, per germline. Trimming left V 2 bases short and J 4 bases short, with 6 bases between. The CDR3 runs to 13 residues. As DNA, the CDR3 is TGTGCCAGCAGTTTAGGGCTTTACAATGAGCAGTTCTTC. Its protein product is CASSLGLYNEQFF. Drawing the rest from reference TRBV28 and TRBJ2-1, the complete variable domain is DVKVTQSSRYLVKRTGEKVFLECVQDMDHENMFWYRQDPGLGLRLIYFSYDVKMKEKGDIPEGYSVSREKKERFSLILESASTNQTSMYLCASSLGLYNEQFFGPGTRLTVL.

This chain joins TRBV4-1 and TRBJ2-7; TRBD1 matches 8 bases. From germline, CDR1 is MGHRA and CDR2 YSYEKL. Trimming removed 4 bases from V and 3 bases from J; junction bases left unmatched: 11. This CDR3 has 16 amino acids. The CDR3 sequence: CASSPVDRGGFYEQYF. CDR3 in DNA: TGCGCCAGCAGCCCAGTCGACAGGGGTGGTTTCTACGAGCAGTACTTC.

This clone was seen a handful of times. The chain is built from TRBV4-3 and TRBJ2-3; 7 bases fit TRBD1. CDR3 length equals 15 residues. V lost 4 bases and J lost 1; bases outside the gene matches: 5. The germline V gene has CDR1 LGHNA and CDR2 YSLEER. The CDR3 coding sequence is TGCGCCAGCAGCCCCAGACAGGGTGGCACAGATACGCAGTATTTT. Amino acid sequence: CASSPRQGGTDTQYF.

This clone was picked up one time. The V call is TRBV6-5, the J call TRBJ2-3, with 8 bases matching TRBD1. Losses at the gene ends were 6 bases for V and 1 base for J; bases not matched to a gene: 6. Germline V CDR1 and CDR2: MNHEY, SVGAGI. This CDR3 region has 15 residues. CDR3 residues: CASSYTGQGTDTQYF. The CDR3, as DNA: TGTGCCAGCAGCTATACGGGACAGGGCACAGATACGCAGTATTTT.